One sample yielded the 10 T cell receptor beta chains listed below, sequenced in a study of shared clonotypes between healthy human individuals. Generated by immunoSEQ multiplex PCR, the TCRdb table keeps only in-frame clones and is missing some. In the table there are 2 million to 3 million clones, more than 80% of which are singletons. The sequenced sample was naive CD4+ T cells sorted from blood. Specified subset: CD45RA+ positively selected. The source of these receptors is a man between 18 and 35 years old in good health.

A word on this clone: This specimen includes other DNA sequences encoding the same CDR3. The rearrangement uses TRBV18 and TRBJ1-1; no firm D call. In germline, CDR1 is KGHSH, CDR2 LQKENI. This CDR3 region has 13 residues. Trimming took 5 bases from V and 1 from J, leaving 8 bases between them. CDR3 sequence reads: CASSAQTNTEAFF. CDR3 in DNA: TGTGCCAGCTCAGCTCAAACGAACACTGAAGCTTTCTTT.

V gene TRBV28 combines with J gene TRBJ2-5; TRBD1 matches at 7 bases. The CDR3 covers 16 residues. Germline trimming cut 5 bases from V and 3 bases from J; bases unmatched to any gene: 12. Germline CDR1 MDHEN, CDR2 SYDVKM. As DNA, the CDR3 is TGTGCCAGCAGTCCAACAGGGACAGCGAGAAAAGAGACCCAGTACTTC. The encoded protein is CASSPTGTARKETQYF.

V gene TRBV7-2 combines with J gene TRBJ2-7; 8 positions agree with TRBD2. CDR3 length: 14 amino acids. J was trimmed by 3 bases and V by 4 bases; bases with no gene match: 5. Germline loops: CDR1 SGHTA, CDR2 FQGNSA. For the CDR3, the DNA is TGTGCCAGCAGCTCCCAGCGGGGGATCTACGAGCAGTACTTC. This encodes CASSSQRGIYEQYF. Full variable domain (rest looked up from reference TRBV7-2 and TRBJ2-7): GAGVSQSPSNKVTEKGKDVELRCDPISGHTALYWYRQSLGQGLEFLIYFQGNSAPDKSGLPSDRFSAERTGGSVSTLTIQRTQQEDSAVYLCASSSQRGIYEQYFGPGTRLTVT.

The chain joins TRBV4-1 to TRBJ2-7; TRBD2 aligns across 11 bases. The CDR3 contains 13 residues. Germline V gene data show CDR1 as MGHRA and CDR2 as YSYEKL. The ends lost 7 bases at V and 10 bases at J; junction bases unmatched: 9. The CDR3 reads CASTRLAGSYQYF. The CDR3 DNA reads TGCGCCAGCACCCGACTAGCGGGGAGTTATCAGTACTTC.

This clone came up a few times. Other DNA sequences of this sample code for an identical CDR3. V and J are TRBV30 and TRBJ1-4; D gene unclear. The CDR3 runs to 12 residues. Germline CDR1 is GTSNPN and CDR2 is SVGIG (reference sequence). V shed 3 bases and J shed 3 bases, with 5 bases lying between them. The CDR3 sequence: CAWSPPNEKLFF. CDR3 in DNA: TGTGCCTGGAGCCCTCCTAATGAAAAACTGTTTTTT.

The chain is built from TRBV5-6 and TRBJ1-2; D may be TRBD1 (5 bases). The germline V gene encodes CDR1 SGHDT and CDR2 YYEEEE. V was trimmed by 3 bases and J by 3 bases, leaving 12 bases between them. The CDR3 sequence is 14 residues long. The CDR3: CASSSGLIYYGYTF. CDR3 coding DNA: TGTGCCAGCAGCTCGGGACTTATCTACTATGGCTACACCTTC.

V gene TRBV7-6 combines with J gene TRBJ1-3; D not certain. The CDR3 sequence is 13 residues long. Germline V lookup: CDR1 SGHVS, CDR2 FNYEAQ. The germline V and J ends were trimmed by 5 bases and 4 bases, with 9 bases remaining between them. This CDR3 reads CASSPPPGNTIYF. In nucleotides, the CDR3 is TGTGCCAGCAGCCCACCCCCCGGAAACACCATATATTTT. The full variable domain, its missing parts supplied by reference TRBV7-6 and TRBJ1-3, is GAGVSQSPRYKVTKRGQDVALRCDPISGHVSLYWYRQALGQGPEFLTYFNYEAQQDKSGLPNDRFSAERPEGSISTLTIQRTEQRDSAMYRCASSPPPGNTIYFGEGSWLTVV.

V and J are TRBV30 and TRBJ2-2; D call uncertain. CDR3 length: 14 amino acids. Trimming removed 4 bases at V and 4 bases at J, with 13 bases between. CDR1 is GTSNPN, CDR2 SVGIG, per germline (reference sequence). The CDR3 protein is CAWTRGVLTGELFF. The CDR3 DNA sequence: TGTGCCTGGACCCGAGGAGTGCTCACCGGGGAGCTGTTTTTT.

This chain links TRBV10-3 with TRBJ2-7; a possible D gene is TRBD1 (6 bases). CDR3 length equals 14 residues. Germline V gene sequence: CDR1 ENHRY, CDR2 SYGVKD. Trimming pared 4 bases from V and 2 bases from J, leaving 12 bases between. The CDR3 loop reads CAISGAGAPYEQYF. CDR3 sequence (DNA): TGTGCCATCAGTGGGGCAGGGGCCCCCTACGAGCAGTACTTC.

This clone was recorded a few times. The chain recombines TRBV4-3 with TRBJ1-2; D uncertain. There are 16 residues in the CDR3. Germline V gene lookup returns CDR1 LGHNA and CDR2 YSLEER. V gave up 2 bases and J gave up 4 bases, with 17 bases separating them. CDR3 amino acids: CASSQSSRGTGYGYTF. CDR3 DNA: TGCGCCAGCAGCCAAAGTTCTCGGGGAACGGGCTATGGCTACACCTTC.